This T cell receptor (beta chain) was obtained from a study of cytomegalovirus exposure and HLA in healthy donors. Whole-study results and caveats: Follow-up analysis found HLA locus-dependent TCR association rates, highest for DRB1 and lowest for HLA-C. In a later analysis, TCR beta V- and J-gene trimming showed a link to a missense DCLRE1C variant.

With respect to this clone: Its target is not known.

Primers included in the PCR were 60 Vbeta and 13 Jbeta primers. The data were produced by immunoSEQ multiplex PCR, yet TCRdb's version contains in-frame clones alone and is incomplete. The table lists 100,000 to 150,000 clones, 75% to 85% of them singletons. CDR1 LGHNA and CDR2 YNFKEQ come from the germline V gene. The CDR3 has 16 residues. V was pared by 4 bases and J by 0 bases, with 7 bases of the junction left unmatched. Sequencing input: PBMCs. This receptor was obtained from a woman in her forties or fifties in good health and CMV-seropositive. This chain uses TRBV4-2 with TRBJ1-1; the match to TRBD1 covers 8 bases. This CDR3 reads CASSPRTGHMNTEAFF. For the CDR3, the DNA is TGTGCCAGCAGCCCCCGGACAGGGCATATGAACACTGAAGCTTTCTTT.